This T cell receptor (beta chain) stems from a study of control samples from healthy donors and cancer patients. Looked up from germline, CDR1 is SGHTA and CDR2 is FQGNSA. This CDR3 region has 17 residues. V shed 1 base and J 4 bases; nucleotides not matched to a gene: 11. TCRdb's copy holds only in-frame clones and misses some; the assay was immunoSEQ multiplex PCR. The table lists roughly 47,000 clones, over 75% of them singletons. This chain joins TRBV7-2 and TRBJ2-7; 9 nucleotides align to TRBD2. The sequenced sample consisted of PBMCs. The clonotype originates from a woman aged 55-69 years with lung cancer. Written as DNA, the CDR3 is TGTGCCAGCAGCTTAGGCGGGACTAGCCCGCCTTATTACGAGCAGTACTTC. Its translation is CASSLGGTSPPYYEQYF.